The 32 T cell receptor beta chains reported below all come from one sample, sequenced in a study of blood T cell repertoires in COVID-19. Repertoires were generated with immunoSEQ multiplex PCR, while TCRdb's copy carries only in-frame clones and drops some. The repertoire includes approximately 63,000 clones, around 85% of them detected once, and around 5.1% sits in the top ten. The sequenced sample consisted of peripheral blood. These receptors were obtained from a woman in her seventies with acute or convalescent COVID-19.

The rearrangement links TRBV15 to TRBJ2-1, with D possibly TRBD2 on 5 matching bases. Germline V CDR1 and CDR2: LNHNV, YYDKDF (reference sequence). This CDR3 region has 16 residues. V shed 8 bases and J shed 0 bases, with 17 bases lying between them. CDR3 residues: CATLGRAASSYNEQFF. In DNA form, the CDR3 reads TGTGCCACCCTAGGACGAGCGGCCAGCTCCTACAATGAGCAGTTCTTC.

This rearrangement joins TRBV4-1 to TRBJ2-3, with D possibly being TRBD2 (6 bases). Germline V gives CDR1 MGHRA, CDR2 YSYEKL. The CDR3 sequence is 14 residues long. V gave up 3 bases and J gave up 3 bases, with 10 bases separating them. CDR3 coding DNA: TGCGCCAGCAGCCACGGCGGGGCTACAGATACGCAGTATTTT. Protein product: CASSHGGATDTQYF.

This rearrangement joins TRBV15 to TRBJ2-5; maybe TRBD1 (7 bases). The V gene lost 5 bases and the J gene lost 3 bases, with 19 bases spanning the gap. Germline V gene sequence: CDR1 LNHNV, CDR2 YYDKDF (reference sequence). There are 16 residues in the CDR3. This chain's CDR3 is CATSGLRDSYEETQYF. CDR3 nucleotide sequence: TGTGCCACCAGCGGACTACGGGACAGTTACGAAGAGACCCAGTACTTC.

This chain uses TRBV2 with TRBJ1-3; D is ambiguous. The V end lost 7 bases, the J end lost 1 base, and 17 bases lay between the germline ends. The CDR3 runs to 16 residues. Looked up from germline, CDR1 is SNHLY and CDR2 is FYNNEI. CDR3 sequence reads: CASKEVDTSSGNTIYF. CDR3 in DNA: TGTGCCAGCAAGGAGGTCGACACAAGTTCTGGAAACACCATATATTTT.

The chain combines TRBV18 with TRBJ2-7; TRBD1 matches at 11 bases. Trimming took 3 bases from V and 3 from J; bases not matched to a gene: 1. The CDR3 extends over 14 amino acids. Germline loops: CDR1 KGHSH, CDR2 LQKENI. The CDR3 DNA sequence: TGTGCCAGCTCACCCGGGACAGGGGGCTACGAGCAGTACTTC. Residues: CASSPGTGGYEQYF. The full variable domain, completed using reference TRBV18 and TRBJ2-7, is NAGVMQNPRHLVRRRGQEARLRCSPMKGHSHVYWYRQLPEEGLKFMVYLQKENIIDESGMPKERFSAEFPKEGPSILRIQQVVRGDSAAYFCASSPGTGGYEQYFGPGTRLTVT.

The chain links TRBV6-1 to TRBJ2-2, with a possible D match to TRBD1 (6 bases). Trimming pared 5 bases from V and 5 bases from J, leaving 15 bases between. The CDR3 length is 15 residues. Germline V CDR1 and CDR2: MNHNS, SASEGT. The CDR3 reads CASSPRQAGTGELFF. The DNA for the CDR3 is TGTGCCAGCAGTCCCCGACAGGCAGGGACCGGGGAGCTGTTTTTT.

This clone was recorded a few times. The J gene is TRBJ1-1, the V gene TRBV6-5; possibly TRBD1 for D (5 bases). Germline lookup yields CDR1 MNHEY and CDR2 SVGAGI. The CDR3 has 14 amino acids. With 6 bases removed from V and 4 bases from J, the gap between germline ends came to 15 bases. For the CDR3, the DNA is TGTGCCAGCAGACATAGACAGTGGGCCACTGAAGCTTTCTTT. This translates into CASRHRQWATEAFF.

The gene calls are TRBV5-6 and TRBJ2-5; D is unclear. The V end was cut by 5 bases, the J end by 0 bases, with 5 bases between. The CDR3 runs 12 residues. Germline V gene lookup returns CDR1 SGHDT and CDR2 YYEEEE. CDR3 residues: CASSLYQETQYF. In DNA, the CDR3 is TGTGCCAGCAGTCTGTACCAAGAGACCCAGTACTTC.

This clone was seen a handful of times. The genes are TRBV11-2 and TRBJ2-5; the match to TRBD2 covers 7 bases. This CDR3 is built from 15 residues. Losses at the gene ends were 3 bases for V and 0 bases for J; bases not matched to a gene: 4. CDR1 is SGHAT and CDR2 is FQNNGV in the germline V gene. The CDR3 DNA follows: TGTGCCAGCAGCTTTGGGCGGGAGTACCAAGAGACCCAGTACTTC. Protein product: CASSFGREYQETQYF.

V is TRBV7-3 and J is TRBJ2-5; D is unresolved. CDR1 SGHTA and CDR2 FQGTGA come from the germline V gene. The CDR3 covers 13 residues. V was shortened by 2 bases and J by 2 bases, with 6 bases between the two germline ends. CDR3 nucleotides: TGTGCCAGCAGCTTACGTCCTCAAGAGACCCAGTACTTC. It encodes CASSLRPQETQYF.

CDR3 sequence: CASSHRGSGNTIYF. The CDR3 DNA reads TGTGCCAGCAGCCATAGAGGCTCTGGAAACACCATATATTTT. The chain joins TRBV3-1 (or the pseudogene TRBV3-2) to TRBJ1-3; D uncertain. Germline V gene data show CDR1 as LGHDT and CDR2 as YNNKEL (reference sequence). Trimming removed 3 bases at V and 0 bases at J, with 6 bases between. The CDR3 consists of 14 residues.

The chain couples TRBV10-3 to TRBJ2-3; TRBD2 is a possible D gene (6 bases). Per germline, CDR1 ENHRY and CDR2 SYGVKD. The CDR3 covers 15 residues. V lost 4 bases, J lost 0 bases, and 11 bases lay in between. CDR3 coding DNA: TGTGCCATCAGTGCGGGGACTTCCAGCACAGATACGCAGTATTTT. It is translated as CAISAGTSSTDTQYF.

The V call is TRBV7-2, the J call TRBJ2-5; 9 nucleotides line up with TRBD1. The trim removed 5 bases at V and 4 bases at J, leaving 2 bases unmatched. The length of the CDR3 is 13 residues. Germline loops: CDR1 SGHTA, CDR2 FQGNSA. The CDR3 here is CASSRGQGETQYF. CDR3 DNA sequence: TGTGCCAGCAGCCGGGGACAGGGAGAGACCCAGTACTTC.

The rearrangement joins TRBV18 to TRBJ2-1, with 10 bases that match TRBD2. V trimming: 1 base; J trimming: 4 bases; junction bases outside the gene matches: 7. Germline V lookup: CDR1 KGHSH, CDR2 LQKENI. This CDR3 has 17 amino acids. Here the CDR3 reads CASSPRQRGGTYNEQFF. In DNA form, the CDR3 reads TGTGCCAGCTCACCACGGCAGCGGGGGGGCACTTACAATGAGCAGTTCTTC.

V usage is TRBV5-1 and J usage is TRBJ2-2; TRBD2 matches 14 bases. The J segment lost 6 bases and the V segment lost 4 bases, leaving 5 bases of the junction unmatched. The CDR3 covers 16 residues. The germline CDR1 and CDR2 sequences are SGHRS and YFSETQ. CDR3 amino acids: CASSQGLAGAAGELFF. CDR3 coding DNA: TGCGCCAGCAGCCAGGGACTAGCGGGGGCAGCCGGGGAGCTGTTTTTT.

This chain uses TRBV30 with TRBJ1-2, with a possible D match to TRBD1 (6 bases). This CDR3 comprises 15 residues. Trimming left V 3 bases short and J 6 bases short, with 20 bases between. CDR1 and CDR2 (germline): GTSNPN, SVGIG (reference sequence). This CDR3 is CAWRTARSGVHGYTF. Written as DNA, the CDR3 is TGTGCCTGGAGGACCGCCAGATCAGGGGTTCATGGCTACACCTTC.

V gene TRBV24-1 combines with J gene TRBJ2-1, with D possibly being TRBD1 (6 bases). The CDR3 loop spans 16 amino acids. V lost 2 bases and J lost 0, with 10 bases in between. Germline V gene data show CDR1 as KGHDR and CDR2 as SFDVKD. The DNA of the CDR3 is TGTGCCACCAGTGATTGGGGGACAACCTCCTACAATGAGCAGTTCTTC. This gives the protein CATSDWGTTSYNEQFF.

The chain employs TRBV2 and TRBJ2-2, with 7 positions matching TRBD2. V lost 4 bases and J lost 0; bases outside the gene matches: 2. CDR1 and CDR2 from the germline V gene are SNHLY and FYNNEI. This CDR3 is 15 amino acids long. The CDR3 loop is CASSVLAANTGELFF. Written as DNA, the CDR3 is TGTGCCAGCAGTGTGCTAGCGGCGAACACCGGGGAGCTGTTTTTT.

This sequence joins TRBV10-3 and TRBJ2-3, with 9 bases matching TRBD2. V was clipped by 2 bases and J by 0 bases; unmatched bases: 6. Germline V lookup: CDR1 ENHRY, CDR2 SYGVKD. There are 17 residues in the CDR3. The chain's CDR3 is CAISEGNSGGSTDTQYF. The CDR3 DNA is TGTGCCATCAGTGAGGGAAATAGCGGGGGTAGCACAGATACGCAGTATTTT.

The chain links TRBV29-1 to TRBJ2-5, with D tentatively TRBD2 (7 bases). Germline loops: CDR1 SQVTM, CDR2 ANQGSEA. Trimming stripped 6 bases from V and 1 base from J, with 18 bases between. CDR3 length equals 15 residues. CDR3 nucleotides: TGCAGCGTCCTTGAGGGAGGGGGAATCCAAGAGACCCAGTACTTC. Protein product: CSVLEGGGIQETQYF.

The chain employs TRBV3-1 (or the pseudogene TRBV3-2) and TRBJ2-7, with TRBD2 matching 9 bases. J gave up 5 bases and V 1 base, and 6 bases lay outside the gene matches. This CDR3 is 15 amino acids long. CDR1 is LGHDT and CDR2 is YNNKEL in the germline V gene (reference sequence). The CDR3 region is CASSQVRAGGHEQYF. Here the CDR3 DNA reads TGTGCCAGCAGCCAAGTCCGAGCGGGGGGTCACGAGCAGTACTTC.

This rearrangement joins TRBV28 to TRBJ1-2; D is unclear. The V gene's germline CDR1 is MDHEN and CDR2 SYDVKM. The CDR3 loop spans 13 amino acids. Trimming stripped 8 bases from V and 4 bases from J, with 14 bases between. The CDR3 DNA reads as TGTGCCAGCTTCCACAGAGGAGGCTATGGCTACACCTTC. It is translated as CASFHRGGYGYTF.

The chain joins TRBV6-2 or TRBV6-3 to TRBJ1-1; D is ambiguous. This CDR3 region has 14 residues. Germline V gives CDR1 MNHEY, CDR2 SVGEGT. V lost 3 bases and J lost 0, with 8 bases in between. The chain's CDR3 is CASSYIAVNTEAFF. In DNA form, the CDR3 reads TGTGCCAGCAGTTATATCGCGGTGAACACTGAAGCTTTCTTT.

CDR3 sequence reads: CASSSTLLAGGFATQYF. DNA for the CDR3: TGTGCCAGCAGCTCAACTCTCCTAGCGGGGGGGTTCGCTACGCAGTATTTT. The gene calls are TRBV7-2 and TRBJ2-3; TRBD2 aligns across 12 bases. V shed 4 bases and J 8 bases; nucleotides not matched to a gene: 13. This CDR3 comprises 17 residues. Germline CDR1 and CDR2: SGHTA and FQGNSA.

CDR3 residues: CALIQGGETQYF. Here the CDR3 DNA reads TGTGCCTTAATACAGGGTGGAGAGACCCAGTACTTC. The V call is TRBV30, the J call TRBJ2-5; maybe TRBD1 (6 bases). Per germline, CDR1 GTSNPN and CDR2 SVGIG (reference sequence). CDR3 length equals 12 residues. V lost 7 bases and J lost 4, with 13 bases in between.

The chain is built from TRBV5-4 and TRBJ2-7, with 9 positions matching TRBD2. The junction had 10 bases not matched to a gene; V was cut back by 4 bases and J by 5 bases. Looked up from germline, CDR1 is SGHNT and CDR2 is YYREEE (reference sequence). This CDR3 region has 15 residues. The CDR3 spells CASSVEPGLANEQYF. The CDR3 DNA follows: TGTGCCAGCAGCGTTGAACCGGGACTAGCTAACGAGCAGTACTTC.

This chain uses TRBV5-6 with TRBJ2-1, with 8 nucleotides matching TRBD2. The CDR3 covers 19 residues. In germline, CDR1 is SGHDT, CDR2 YYEEEE. V dropped 5 bases and J dropped 0; count of bases not matched to a gene: 16. The DNA of the CDR3 is TGTGCCAGCAGTCCTTGGGGGACTAGTCCCGACAGCTCCTACAATGAGCAGTTCTTC. Translation: CASSPWGTSPDSSYNEQFF.

The J gene is TRBJ2-1, the V gene TRBV5-5; TRBD1 matches 7 bases. V gave up 0 bases and J gave up 7 bases; unmatched junction bases: 7. CDR3 length: 15 amino acids. In germline, CDR1 is SGHKS, CDR2 YYEKEE (reference sequence). CDR3 bases: TGTGCCAGCAGCTTGGAGGGCAGGGGGTCTAATGAGCAGTTCTTC. Translated: CASSLEGRGSNEQFF.

The rearrangement uses TRBV2 and TRBJ2-5; a possible D gene is TRBD1 (5 bases). The germline V gene has CDR1 SNHLY and CDR2 FYNNEI. This CDR3 contains 16 residues. V was pared by 1 base and J by 5 bases, with 17 bases between. The CDR3 here is CASSEGGPRLRETQYF. CDR3 DNA sequence: TGTGCCAGCAGTGAAGGGGGCCCTAGGTTGCGGGAGACCCAGTACTTC.

The J gene is TRBJ1-2, the V gene TRBV4-1; perhaps TRBD1 as D (6 bases). The CDR3 is 14 residues long. Germline lookup yields CDR1 MGHRA and CDR2 YSYEKL. Trimming cost V 3 bases and J 6 bases, with 14 bases left between them. The CDR3 here is CASSHTGYEDGYTF. CDR3 bases: TGCGCCAGCAGCCACACAGGGTACGAGGATGGCTACACCTTC.

V is TRBV7-6 and J is TRBJ1-3; 8 bases line up with TRBD1. The V and J ends lost 5 bases and 0 bases, in that order; junction bases with no gene match: 6. This CDR3 region has 16 residues. The germline gives CDR1 SGHVS, CDR2 FNYEAQ. CDR3 coding DNA: TGTGCCAGCAGCACGACAGGGGTGTTCTCTGGAAACACCATATATTTT. Translated: CASSTTGVFSGNTIYF.

The chain joins TRBV11-2 to TRBJ2-2, with D unclear. In germline, CDR1 is SGHAT, CDR2 FQNNGV. The CDR3 totals 15 residues. Trimming shortened V by 3 bases and J by 2 bases, and 10 bases separated the two germline ends. CDR3 protein: CASSFEGGNTGELFF. Here the CDR3 DNA reads TGTGCCAGCAGCTTTGAAGGCGGAAACACCGGGGAGCTGTTTTTT.